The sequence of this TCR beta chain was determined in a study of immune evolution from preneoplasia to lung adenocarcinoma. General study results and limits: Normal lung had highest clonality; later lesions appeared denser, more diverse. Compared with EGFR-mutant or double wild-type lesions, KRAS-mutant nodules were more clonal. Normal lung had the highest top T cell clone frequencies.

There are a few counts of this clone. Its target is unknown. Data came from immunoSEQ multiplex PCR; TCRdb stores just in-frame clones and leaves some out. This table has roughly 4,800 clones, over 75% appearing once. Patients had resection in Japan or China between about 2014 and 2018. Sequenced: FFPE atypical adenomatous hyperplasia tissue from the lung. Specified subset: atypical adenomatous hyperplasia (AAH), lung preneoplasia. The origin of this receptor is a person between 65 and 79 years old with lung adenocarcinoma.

CDR3 nucleotide sequence: TGTGCCAGCAGAGGCTCCTCCCGATTGGCAGATACGCAGTATTTT. It translates to CASRGSSRLADTQYF. The chain recombines TRBV2 with TRBJ2-3; D unresolved. Germline loops: CDR1 SNHLY, CDR2 FYNNEI. V lost 6 bases and J lost 4, with 17 bases in between. The CDR3 has 15 amino acids.